The 23 T cell receptor beta chains below all came from one sample that was sequenced in a study of human T cells and chemical hapten exposure. Described time point: patch test 1, 2 weeks after DPC sensitization. Treatment meaning: therapeutic diphenylcyclopropenone sensitization with weekly scalp DPC. TCRdb re-derived calls from the RACE reads in MiXCR, one entry per CDR3 protein. The data hold 150,000 or so distinct CDR3 sequences, with more than 12% observed a single time. Source: whole blood, taken in connection with sensitization to the hapten diphenylcyclopropenone (DPC). All receptors come from a woman aged 25 to 39 with alopecia areata. Some clones in this sample may be carry-over from other donors' samples.

V usage is TRBV5-1 and J usage is TRBJ2-5; D remains unclear. Germline V CDR1 and CDR2: SGHRS, YFSETQ. The V and J ends lost 1 base and 2 bases respectively, with 6 bases between them. CDR3 length: 13 residues. The CDR3 bases are TGCGCCAGCAGCTTGAGCCCGCAAGAGACCCAGTACTTC. It is translated as CASSLSPQETQYF.

This rearrangement joins TRBV28 to TRBJ2-2; no clear D gene. Trimming left V 5 bases short and J 6 bases short, with 4 bases between. This CDR3 region has 11 residues. The V gene's germline CDR1 is MDHEN and CDR2 SYDVKM. The CDR3 protein is CASSPAGELFF. The CDR3 DNA reads TGTGCCAGCAGTCCCGCCGGGGAGCTGTTTTTT.

A few counts support this clonotype. The rearrangement uses TRBV28 and TRBJ1-5, with D hard to call. This CDR3 spans 17 amino acids. With 5 bases removed from V and 6 bases from J, the gap between germline ends came to 23 bases. Germline loops: CDR1 MDHEN, CDR2 SYDVKM. This CDR3 reads CASSSGASGSKGQPQHF. In DNA, the CDR3 is TGTGCCAGCAGTAGTGGAGCCTCTGGGTCGAAAGGTCAGCCCCAGCATTTT.

The V gene is TRBV27, the J gene TRBJ2-7, with 8 bases matching TRBD2. This CDR3 is built from 13 residues. V lost 4 bases, J lost 4 bases, and 3 bases stayed unmatched. CDR1 MNHEY and CDR2 SMNVEV come from the germline V gene (reference sequence). CDR3 region: CASSWRGEYEQYF. CDR3 bases: TGTGCCAGCAGTTGGCGGGGGGAATACGAGCAGTACTTC.

This clonotype occurred a few times. The CDR3: CASSVEPLAANTGELFF. CDR3 in DNA: TGTGCCAGCAGCGTAGAGCCACTAGCGGCGAACACCGGGGAGCTGTTTTTT. The chain has TRBV9 and TRBJ2-2, with 8 bases identical to TRBD2. The ends lost 0 bases at V and 0 bases at J; junction bases unmatched: 4. The germline V gene encodes CDR1 SGDLS and CDR2 YYNGEE. CDR3 size: 17 residues.

In its sample, this clonotype was seen many times. The chain combines TRBV10-3 with TRBJ2-3; D perhaps matches TRBD2 (5 bases). Germline assignment: CDR1 ENHRY and CDR2 SYGVKD. This CDR3 comprises 16 residues. The V end was cut by 0 bases, the J end by 0 bases, with 10 bases between. The CDR3 loop reads CAISESGRTSTDTQYF. The DNA of the CDR3 is TGTGCCATCAGTGAGTCGGGGAGAACTAGCACAGATACGCAGTATTTT.

The table lists this clonotype with a few counts. V gene TRBV2 combines with J gene TRBJ1-6; TRBD1 matches at 9 bases. Germline CDR1 and CDR2: SNHLY and FYNNEI. The ends lost 6 bases at V and 10 bases at J; junction bases unmatched: 7. The CDR3 runs to 14 residues. CDR3 bases: TGTGCCAGCAGCGCCGGGACAGGGAACTCACCCCTCCACTTT. Protein product: CASSAGTGNSPLHF. The complete variable domain, with remaining parts taken from reference TRBV2 and TRBJ1-6, reads EPEVTQTPSHQVTQMGQEVILRCVPISNHLYFYWYRQILGQKVEFLVSFYNNEISEKSEIFDDQFSVERPDGSNFTLKIRSTKLEDSAMYFCASSAGTGNSPLHFGNGTRLTVT.

This clonotype was seen a few times. This CDR3 reads CASSFTGAGNTIYF. CDR3 coding DNA: TGTGCCAGCAGCTTTACAGGGGCCGGAAACACCATATATTTT. The chain couples TRBV14 to TRBJ1-3; 7 positions agree with TRBD1. The germline CDR1 and CDR2 sequences are SGHDN and FVKESK. J was trimmed by 4 bases and V by 5 bases; bases with no gene match: 5. This CDR3 has 14 residues.

This clonotype was observed a handful of times. The V and J genes are TRBV18 and TRBJ2-5; D unclear. CDR3 length equals 13 residues. From germline, CDR1 is KGHSH and CDR2 LQKENI. The V and J ends lost 3 bases and 1 base respectively, with 6 bases between them. Here the CDR3 DNA reads TGTGCCAGCTCACCGGCAGGCCAAGAGACCCAGTACTTC. Translation: CASSPAGQETQYF.

The rearrangement links TRBV6-5 to TRBJ1-3, with a possible D match to TRBD1 (5 bases). The V end was cut by 6 bases, the J end by 3 bases, with 15 bases between. The CDR3 loop spans 15 amino acids. The germline CDR1 and CDR2 sequences are MNHEY and SVGAGI. CDR3 DNA sequence: TGTGCCAGCAGCCCCAGGGTTTTTGGTGGAAACACCATATATTTT. As protein: CASSPRVFGGNTIYF.

This chain joins TRBV6-1 and TRBJ1-4; 7 bases agree with TRBD1. Trimming at V came to 2 bases and at J to 0 bases, leaving 9 bases not matched to a gene. Germline V CDR1 and CDR2: MNHNS, SASEGT. The CDR3 has 18 residues. CDR3 sequence: CASSERRQGEATNEKLFF. DNA of the CDR3: TGTGCCAGCAGTGAACGACGCCAGGGGGAAGCAACTAATGAAAAACTGTTTTTT.

In its sample, this clonotype was seen a few times. The chain joins TRBV20-1 to TRBJ1-1, with D unresolved. The CDR3 is 13 amino acids. Germline lookup yields CDR1 DFQATT and CDR2 SNEGSKA (reference sequence). V was cut by 3 bases and J by 1 base, with 9 bases left in between. DNA of the CDR3: TGCAGTGCTAGGGGGAGACAGAACACTGAAGCTTTCTTT. This sequence encodes CSARGRQNTEAFF.

This clonotype appeared many times. The gene calls are TRBV20-1 and TRBJ2-3; TRBD1 or TRBD2 may be the D gene (6 bases each). Germline CDR1 is DFQATT and CDR2 is SNEGSKA (reference sequence). This CDR3 spans 13 amino acids. With 3 bases removed from V and 2 bases from J, the gap between germline ends came to 9 bases. CDR3: CSARRGATDTQYF. CDR3 nucleotide sequence: TGCAGTGCTAGGAGGGGGGCCACAGATACGCAGTATTTT.

This clonotype was detected a few times. This chain connects TRBV20-1 to TRBJ2-7; the D is unclear. Trimming removed 3 bases from V and 5 bases from J, with 14 bases in between. This CDR3 contains 13 residues. Germline V gives CDR1 DFQATT, CDR2 SNEGSKA (reference sequence). CDR3 sequence: CSASRQWADEQYF. The CDR3 nucleotides read TGCAGTGCTAGTAGGCAGTGGGCCGACGAGCAGTACTTC.

The rearrangement uses TRBV29-1 and TRBJ2-1, with 7 bases matching TRBD1. CDR1 is SQVTM, CDR2 ANQGSEA, per germline. The CDR3 consists of 13 residues. V was clipped by 4 bases and J by 3 bases; unmatched bases: 3. The CDR3 loop is CSVGTGGYNEQFF. The CDR3 bases are TGCAGCGTTGGGACAGGAGGCTACAATGAGCAGTTCTTC.

The chain joins TRBV25-1 to TRBJ2-7, with 9 bases that match TRBD1. The CDR3 sequence is 13 residues long. Per the germline V gene, CDR1 is MGHDK and CDR2 is SYGVNS. With 7 bases clipped from V and 4 bases from J, the junction kept 5 bases outside the gene matches. CDR3 bases: TGTGCCAGCATCGGGACAGGGCCGTACGAGCAGTACTTC. It encodes CASIGTGPYEQYF.

This chain links TRBV29-1 with TRBJ2-3, with no clear D. The ends were cut back, 4 bases at V and 0 bases at J, with 5 bases in the middle. Germline CDR1 reads SQVTM; CDR2 reads ANQGSEA. This CDR3 has 12 amino acids. DNA of the CDR3: TGCAGCGTTGGCCAGAGCACAGATACGCAGTATTTT. The encoded protein is CSVGQSTDTQYF.

The rearrangement uses TRBV4-2 and TRBJ1-6; D ambiguous. CDR3 length: 16 residues. The V end lost 0 bases, the J end lost 6 bases, and 12 bases lay between the germline ends. CDR1 is LGHNA, CDR2 YNFKEQ, per germline. The CDR3 DNA reads TGTGCCAGCAGCCAAGATGAGAACATCAGTAATTCACCCCTCCACTTT. Residues: CASSQDENISNSPLHF.

The chain uses TRBV9 and TRBJ1-6; D not resolved. The V and J ends lost 3 bases and 6 bases respectively, with 7 bases between them. Germline CDR1 reads SGDLS; CDR2 reads YYNGEE. The CDR3 extends over 13 amino acids. The CDR3: CASSALSNSPLHF. The DNA for the CDR3 is TGTGCCAGCAGCGCCTTGAGTAATTCACCCCTCCACTTT.

This clonotype has a handful of counts. The rearrangement uses TRBV12-3 or TRBV12-4 and TRBJ1-3; D perhaps matches TRBD1 (6 bases). The CDR3 runs 16 residues. Trimming took off 6 bases at V and 0 bases at J, with 15 bases between the two ends. The CDR3 sequence: CASRPPGHRSGNTIYF. Here the CDR3 DNA reads TGTGCCAGCAGGCCTCCGGGACACCGCTCTGGAAACACCATATATTTT.

This clonotype was found a few times. This chain uses TRBV12-3 or TRBV12-4 with TRBJ2-5, with 7 bases matching TRBD2. CDR3 length equals 14 residues. V shed 4 bases and J 5 bases; nucleotides not matched to a gene: 7. CDR3 nucleotides: TGTGCCAGCAGTTCCGGTGGGGGGGTGGAGACCCAGTACTTC. This translates into CASSSGGGVETQYF.

V and J are TRBV5-6 and TRBJ2-3, with 7 bases lining up with TRBD1. CDR1 is SGHDT and CDR2 is YYEEEE in the germline V gene. The V segment lost 3 bases and the J segment 4 bases; nucleotides outside the gene matches: 5. CDR3 length equals 14 residues. CDR3 protein: CASSSGQPPDTQYF. In nucleotides, the CDR3 is TGTGCCAGCAGCTCGGGACAGCCCCCAGATACGCAGTATTTT.

This clonotype was seen at least ten times. The rearrangement links TRBV28 to TRBJ2-1, with 12 bases lining up with TRBD2. This CDR3 has 18 amino acids. CDR1 and CDR2 from the germline V gene are MDHEN and SYDVKM. The V gene end was trimmed by 5 bases and the J gene end by 9 bases; junction bases not matched to a gene: 17. DNA for the CDR3: TGTGCCAGCAGTCTTACCCGTCCCGTTCTAGCGGGGGGGTTTGAGCAGTTCTTC. Residues: CASSLTRPVLAGGFEQFF. Together with reference TRBV28 and TRBJ2-1, the CDR3 gives the full variable domain: DVKVTQSSRYLVKRTGEKVFLECVQDMDHENMFWYRQDPGLGLRLIYFSYDVKMKEKGDIPEGYSVSREKKERFSLILESASTNQTSMYLCASSLTRPVLAGGFEQFFGPGTRLTVL.